One and the same sample provided the 18 T cell receptor beta chains below, sequenced in a study of T cells in Graves' hyperthyroidism and ophthalmopathy. Amplification targeted TCR beta CDR3 regions from RNA transcripts. The HTBI primer set drove a first-round RT-PCR of the TCR CDR3. MiXCR was run by TCRdb on the multiplex PCR reads, yielding one entry per CDR3 protein. The sample includes 500,000 or so distinct CDR3 sequences, 15% to 20% of them seen just once. The source material was blood. These receptors were obtained from a woman in her late teens or twenties with Graves' ophthalmopathy.

This clonotype appeared many times. The chain links TRBV27 to TRBJ1-1; D perhaps matches TRBD1 (6 bases). Germline V gene sequence: CDR1 MNHEY, CDR2 SMNVEV (reference sequence). The length of the CDR3 is 12 residues. V was cut by 11 bases and J by 7 bases, with 17 bases left in between. CDR3 sequence (DNA): TGTGCCTGCTCCGGGGGGGCGGGTGAAGCTTTCTTT. Translating gives CACSGGAGEAFF.

At least ten counts were recorded for this clonotype. V gene TRBV6-1 combines with J gene TRBJ2-1, with 7 bases fitting TRBD1. There are 17 residues in the CDR3. Germline lookup yields CDR1 MNHNS and CDR2 SASEGT. The trim removed 6 bases at V and 1 base at J, leaving 12 bases unmatched. As DNA, the CDR3 is TGTGCCAGCAGCACCGCCCCGGGACAGCGGTCCTACAATGAGCAGTTCTTC. Its protein is CASSTAPGQRSYNEQFF.

There are many counts of this clonotype. This sequence joins TRBV7-3 and TRBJ2-1; 16 bases match TRBD2. Per the germline V gene, CDR1 is SGHTA and CDR2 is FQGTGA. Trimming at V came to 2 bases and at J to 6 bases, leaving 4 bases not matched to a gene. CDR3 length: 17 residues. The CDR3 sequence: CASSLGTSGGAANEQFF. In nucleotides, the CDR3 is TGTGCCAGCAGCTTAGGGACTAGCGGGGGGGCCGCCAATGAGCAGTTCTTC.

V usage is TRBV5-4 and J usage is TRBJ2-3; 10 nucleotides align to TRBD2. Trimming at V came to 0 bases and at J to 4 bases, leaving 5 bases not matched to a gene. Germline loops: CDR1 SGHNT, CDR2 YYREEE (reference sequence). The CDR3 is 16 amino acids. The CDR3 nucleotides are TGTGCCAGCAGCTTGGGTAGCGGGGGGATGGCAGATACGCAGTATTTT. It is translated as CASSLGSGGMADTQYF. Based on the CDR3 plus reference TRBV5-4 and TRBJ2-3, the full variable domain is ETGVTQSPTHLIKTRGQQVTLRCSSQSGHNTVSWYQQALGQGPQFIFQYYREEENGRGNFPPRFSGLQFPNYSSELNVNALELDDSALYLCASSLGSGGMADTQYFGPGTRLTVL.

This clonotype has ten or more counts. The chain employs TRBV27 and TRBJ2-3, with D hard to call. This CDR3 region has 16 residues. V was shortened by 2 bases and J by 2 bases, with 14 bases between the two germline ends. Germline V gene sequence: CDR1 MNHEY, CDR2 SMNVEV (reference sequence). The CDR3 sequence: CASSLHPEAYTDTQYF. In nucleotides, the CDR3 is TGTGCCAGCAGTTTACACCCAGAAGCTTACACAGATACGCAGTATTTT.

V and J are TRBV7-9 and TRBJ1-2; unclear D gene. The CDR3 contains 12 residues. Germline assignment: CDR1 SEHNR and CDR2 FQNEAQ (reference sequence). Trimming took off 5 bases at V and 4 bases at J, with 8 bases between the two ends. CDR3 sequence reads: CASSPPVYGYTF. As DNA, the CDR3 is TGTGCCAGCAGCCCACCGGTCTATGGCTACACCTTC. Supplemented by reference TRBV7-9 and TRBJ1-2, the full variable domain reads DTGVSQNPRHKITKRGQNVTFRCDPISEHNRLYWYRQTLGQGPEFLTYFQNEAQLEKSRLLSDRFSAERPKGSFSTLEIQRTEQGDSAMYLCASSPPVYGYTFGSGTRLTVV.

This clonotype came up many times. The rearrangement uses TRBV12-3 or TRBV12-4 and TRBJ2-6; TRBD1 agrees at 9 bases. J was trimmed by 3 bases and V by 5 bases; bases with no gene match: 5. The CDR3 runs 16 residues. CDR3 sequence reads: CASSKDRGVGANVLTF. The CDR3 DNA sequence: TGTGCCAGCAGTAAAGACAGGGGGGTTGGGGCCAACGTCCTGACTTTC.

The V gene is TRBV7-3, the J gene TRBJ1-5, with 7 bases aligning to TRBD1. CDR3 length: 15 amino acids. The J segment lost 3 bases and the V segment lost 4 bases, leaving 6 bases of the junction unmatched. The germline V gene encodes CDR1 SGHTA and CDR2 FQGTGA. As DNA, the CDR3 is TGTGCCAGCAGCTCTTGGGACAGACACAATCAGCCCCAGCATTTT. Translated, it gives CASSSWDRHNQPQHF.

The chain joins TRBV4-1 to TRBJ1-3, with 12 bases identical to TRBD1. The germline V gene has CDR1 MGHRA and CDR2 YSYEKL. This CDR3 is 18 amino acids long. Trimming removed 1 base from V and 2 bases from J; junction bases left unmatched: 6. CDR3 bases: TGCGCCAGCAGCCAAGTCCCGGGACAGGGGGCGGCTGGAAACACCATATATTTT. The encoded protein is CASSQVPGQGAAGNTIYF.

This clonotype was detected only a few times. The CDR3 here is CASSVGQGLDEQYF. The CDR3 DNA follows: TGTGCCAGCAGCGTAGGACAGGGGCTCGACGAGCAGTACTTC. The rearrangement joins TRBV9 to TRBJ2-7; 8 nucleotides align to TRBD1. Germline CDR1 and CDR2: SGDLS and YYNGEE. Unmatched junction bases numbered 4, after V lost 0 bases and J lost 5 bases. The CDR3 runs 14 residues.

This clonotype has only a few counts. The gene calls are TRBV20-1 and TRBJ2-1; D may be TRBD1 or TRBD2 (6 bases each). The CDR3 length is 14 residues. Germline assignment: CDR1 DFQATT and CDR2 SNEGSKA (reference sequence). V lost 5 bases, J lost 2 bases, and 13 bases lay in between. The CDR3 sequence: CSALRGDPYNEQFF. In DNA, the CDR3 is TGCAGTGCTCTTAGGGGGGACCCCTACAATGAGCAGTTCTTC.

This clonotype was seen only a few times. This rearrangement joins TRBV28 to TRBJ2-3; 8 bases are shared with TRBD1. V shed 8 bases, J shed 4 bases, and the junction held 8 bases outside the gene matches. There are 14 residues in the CDR3. Germline V gene data show CDR1 as MDHEN and CDR2 as SYDVKM. The CDR3 nucleotides are TGTGCCAGCCAGGACAGGGCCCGCGCAGATACGCAGTATTTT. Encoded protein: CASQDRARADTQYF.

Ten or more counts support this clonotype. This chain uses TRBV10-3 with TRBJ2-7, with 10 bases identical to TRBD1. After removal of 5 bases from V and 6 bases from J, the junction contained 10 bases not matched to a gene. CDR1 is ENHRY and CDR2 is SYGVKD in the germline V gene. The CDR3 spans 15 residues. Written as DNA, the CDR3 is TGTGCCATCAGTACCGGGACAGGGGTCATCGGCGAGCAGTACTTC. This codes for CAISTGTGVIGEQYF.

This clonotype occurred many times. The CDR3 reads CASRLQGQPQHF. The CDR3 DNA reads as TGTGCCAGCAGATTACAGGGTCAGCCCCAGCATTTT. V gene TRBV12-3 or TRBV12-4 combines with J gene TRBJ1-5; tentatively, D is TRBD1 (6 bases). V shed 6 bases and J shed 6 bases, with 9 bases lying between them. CDR3 size: 12 residues.

A word on this clonotype: No conserved phenylalanine or tryptophan is present at the end of the CDR3, so a read error is the likely explanation. The chain uses TRBV5-1 and TRBJ1-1, with 11 bases lining up with TRBD1. Germline values: CDR1 SGHRS, CDR2 YFSETQ. This CDR3 spans 14 amino acids. In DNA, the CDR3 is TGCGCCAGTAGCTTGGGACAGGGGGGAACTGAAGCTTTCCTT. Protein sequence: CASSLGQGGTEAFL.

In this sample, this clonotype turned up many times. This chain links TRBV30 with TRBJ2-1; no firm D call. Germline V gene lookup returns CDR1 GTSNPN and CDR2 SVGIG (reference sequence). CDR3 length equals 13 residues. With 0 bases removed from V and 5 bases from J, the gap between germline ends came to 8 bases. The CDR3: CAWSVLRDNEQFF. The CDR3 coding sequence is TGTGCCTGGAGTGTACTCAGAGACAATGAGCAGTTCTTC.

This clonotype was counted between two and nine times. This sequence joins TRBV7-8 and TRBJ2-2; D unresolved. The V gene's germline CDR1 is SGHVS and CDR2 FQNEAQ. V lost 8 bases and J lost 6, with 7 bases in between. CDR3 length: 11 residues. DNA of the CDR3: TGTGCCAGCGTCTCCGCCGGGGAGCTGTTTTTT. Translating it yields CASVSAGELFF.

The sample holds many counts of this clonotype. CDR3 sequence: CASSLGVLAATDTQYF. CDR3 DNA sequence: TGTGCCAGCAGCTTAGGGGTTCTAGCGGCCACAGATACGCAGTATTTT. J is TRBJ2-3 and V is TRBV7-9; TRBD2 agrees at 7 bases. Trimming removed 1 base from V and 2 bases from J; junction bases left unmatched: 6. This CDR3 is built from 16 residues. Germline V CDR1 and CDR2: SEHNR, FQNEAQ (reference sequence). Combining the CDR3 with reference TRBV7-9 and TRBJ2-3 gives the whole variable domain DTGVSQNPRHKITKRGQNVTFRCDPISEHNRLYWYRQTLGQGPEFLTYFQNEAQLEKSRLLSDRFSAERPKGSFSTLEIQRTEQGDSAMYLCASSLGVLAATDTQYFGPGTRLTVL.